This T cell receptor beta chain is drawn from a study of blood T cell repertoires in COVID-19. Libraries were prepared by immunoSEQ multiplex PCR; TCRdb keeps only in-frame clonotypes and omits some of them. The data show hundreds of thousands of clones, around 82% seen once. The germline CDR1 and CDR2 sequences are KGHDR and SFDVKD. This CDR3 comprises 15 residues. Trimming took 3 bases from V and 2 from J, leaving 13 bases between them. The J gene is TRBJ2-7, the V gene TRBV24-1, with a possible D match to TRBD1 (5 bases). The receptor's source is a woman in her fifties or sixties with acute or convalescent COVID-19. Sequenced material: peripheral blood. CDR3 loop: CATSDATEAPYEQYF. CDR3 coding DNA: TGTGCCACCAGTGATGCGACAGAAGCCCCCTACGAGCAGTACTTC.